These 25 T cell receptor beta chains were all obtained from the same sample, sequenced in a study of memory CD4+ T cells and cytomegalovirus serostatus. Single viable CD3+CD4+CD8-CD45RO+ cells were sorted as the memory CD4+ T cells. Assay: immunoSEQ multiplex PCR; the TCRdb copy retains only in-frame clones and omits some. This table has approximately 50,000 clones, around 79% appearing once. The sequenced sample was memory CD4+ T cells from blood. All receptors come from an adult in good health and CMV-seropositive.

The chain recombines TRBV7-9 with TRBJ2-3; possibly TRBD1 for D (5 bases). This CDR3 has 15 residues. CDR1 and CDR2 from the germline V gene are SEHNR and FQNEAQ (reference sequence). V lost 8 bases and J 3 bases, leaving 18 bases between the germline ends. The CDR3 reads CASGELGAITDTQYF. CDR3 nucleotide sequence: TGTGCCAGCGGGGAATTAGGGGCGATTACAGATACGCAGTATTTT.

The V and J genes are TRBV7-2 and TRBJ2-5; perhaps TRBD1 as D (6 bases). Germline CDR1 and CDR2: SGHTA and FQGNSA. The length of the CDR3 is 16 residues. V dropped 5 bases and J dropped 2 bases, with 18 bases sitting between them. The CDR3 spells CASSLMGDTSQETQYF. CDR3 DNA: TGTGCCAGCAGCCTTATGGGGGACACATCACAAGAGACCCAGTACTTC.

The table lists this clone with a few counts. V and J are TRBV28 and TRBJ2-1; 8 bases align to TRBD2. CDR1 and CDR2 from the germline V gene are MDHEN and SYDVKM. The CDR3 covers 14 residues. The ends lost 3 bases at V and 7 bases at J; junction bases unmatched: 5. The chain's CDR3 is CASSFGGGQNEQFF. The DNA of the CDR3 is TGTGCCAGCAGTTTTGGCGGGGGGCAAAATGAGCAGTTCTTC. Full variable domain (rest looked up from reference TRBV28 and TRBJ2-1): DVKVTQSSRYLVKRTGEKVFLECVQDMDHENMFWYRQDPGLGLRLIYFSYDVKMKEKGDIPEGYSVSREKKERFSLILESASTNQTSMYLCASSFGGGQNEQFFGPGTRLTVL.

V usage is TRBV19 and J usage is TRBJ2-7; D is unclear. Germline-derived CDR1 and CDR2 are LNHDA and SQIVND (reference sequence). This CDR3 comprises 13 residues. Trimming removed 6 bases at V and 6 bases at J, with 15 bases between. In nucleotides, the CDR3 is TGTGCCAGTAGCCCCGGGCACAATGGCGAGCAGTACTTC. Its protein is CASSPGHNGEQYF. Looking up the rest from reference TRBV19 and TRBJ2-7 gives the full variable domain: DGGITQSPKYLFRKEGQNVTLSCEQNLNHDAMYWYRQDPGQGLRLIYYSQIVNDFQKGDIAEGYSVSREKKESFPLTVTSAQKNPTAFYLCASSPGHNGEQYFGPGTRLTVT.

The chain combines TRBV7-2 with TRBJ2-3; TRBD2 matches 10 bases. The CDR3 totals 17 residues. J gave up 6 bases and V 4 bases, and 13 bases lay outside the gene matches. From germline, CDR1 is SGHTA and CDR2 FQGNSA. The CDR3 nucleotides are TGTGCCAGCAGCTCCTCCCTAGCGGGAGCTTTAATGGATACGCAGTATTTT. Amino acids: CASSSSLAGALMDTQYF.

J is TRBJ2-5 and V is TRBV2, with D perhaps given as TRBD1 or TRBD2 (5 bases each). This CDR3 is built from 11 residues. Germline loops: CDR1 SNHLY, CDR2 FYNNEI. Trimming stripped 10 bases from V and 5 bases from J, with 11 bases between. CDR3 in amino acids: CATKGEETQYF. The CDR3 region has the DNA TGTGCCACCAAAGGGGAGGAGACCCAGTACTTC.

This chain links TRBV28 with TRBJ1-5, with D unclear. V shed 8 bases and J shed 2 bases, with 10 bases lying between them. Germline V lookup: CDR1 MDHEN, CDR2 SYDVKM. This CDR3 is 13 amino acids long. The CDR3 region has the DNA TGTGCCAGCCTAAGTGGGGGCAATCAGCCCCAGCATTTT. It codes for CASLSGGNQPQHF.

The rearrangement joins TRBV5-4 to TRBJ2-3; no clear D. The CDR3 length is 13 residues. The germline V gene encodes CDR1 SGHNT and CDR2 YYREEE (reference sequence). The V end was cut by 2 bases, the J end by 5 bases, with 9 bases between. CDR3 coding DNA: TGTGCCAGCAGCTTCACATGGCGAGATACGCAGTATTTT. This translates into CASSFTWRDTQYF.

A single count supports this clone. This chain connects TRBV7-8 to TRBJ2-7; TRBD2 agrees at 8 bases. The CDR3 totals 14 residues. CDR1 SGHVS and CDR2 FQNEAQ come from the germline V gene. J was trimmed by 6 bases and V by 2 bases; bases with no gene match: 6. The CDR3 is CASSLPSGSSEQYF. In nucleotides, the CDR3 is TGTGCCAGCAGCTTACCCAGCGGGAGTTCCGAGCAGTACTTC.

This rearrangement joins TRBV7-2 to TRBJ1-1, with TRBD1 matching 7 bases. The CDR3 totals 14 residues. Germline V CDR1 and CDR2: SGHTA, FQGNSA. The junction had 3 bases not matched to a gene; V was cut back by 4 bases and J by 1 base. CDR3 sequence reads: CASSYRGRNTEAFF. The CDR3 coding sequence is TGTGCCAGCAGCTACAGGGGTAGGAACACTGAAGCTTTCTTT.

The chain employs TRBV7-3 and TRBJ2-1, with 11 bases fitting TRBD1. CDR1 SGHTA and CDR2 FQGTGA come from the germline V gene. This CDR3 is built from 15 residues. Germline trimming cut 2 bases from V and 5 bases from J; bases unmatched to any gene: 2. CDR3 residues: CASSLGTGGHNEQFF. As DNA, the CDR3 is TGTGCCAGCAGCTTAGGGACAGGGGGTCACAATGAGCAGTTCTTC.

V usage is TRBV6-5 and J usage is TRBJ1-2; D might be TRBD1 (6 bases). Germline V gives CDR1 MNHEY, CDR2 SVGAGI. V lost 0 bases and J lost 5, with 16 bases in between. CDR3 length: 16 residues. In DNA form, the CDR3 reads TGTGCCAGCAGTTACTCAGTCGGGGGGGCGAGTTATGGCTACACCTTC. Translation gives CASSYSVGGASYGYTF.

The chain couples TRBV4-1 to TRBJ2-3, with D uncertain. Germline V CDR1 and CDR2: MGHRA, YSYEKL. The V gene lost 0 bases and the J gene lost 0 bases, with 10 bases spanning the gap. The CDR3 loop spans 16 amino acids. DNA for the CDR3: TGCGCCAGCAGCCAAGATTACGGCTTTAGCACAGATACGCAGTATTTT. It specifies CASSQDYGFSTDTQYF.

The rearrangement joins TRBV10-3 to TRBJ2-1, with 10 bases identical to TRBD2. Germline trimming cut 11 bases from V and 7 bases from J; bases unmatched to any gene: 8. This CDR3 comprises 13 residues. The germline V gene has CDR1 ENHRY and CDR2 SYGVKD. CDR3 sequence: CASNPSGRNEQFF. DNA for the CDR3: TGTGCCTCGAACCCTAGCGGGAGAAATGAGCAGTTCTTC.

The table lists this clone with a few counts. The chain combines TRBV6-5 with TRBJ2-3; either TRBD1 or TRBD2 may supply D (5 bases each). From germline, CDR1 is MNHEY and CDR2 SVGAGI. CDR3 length: 16 amino acids. Trimming left V 0 bases short and J 0 bases short, with 10 bases between. CDR3 sequence (DNA): TGTGCCAGCAGTTACTCGGGGACCACTAGCACAGATACGCAGTATTTT. Translated: CASSYSGTTSTDTQYF.

The gene calls are TRBV25-1 and TRBJ2-7; possible D gene TRBD2, 6 bases. The CDR3 runs to 14 residues. V lost 6 bases and J lost 2, with 14 bases in between. Germline-derived CDR1 and CDR2 are MGHDK and SYGVNS. Here the CDR3 DNA reads TGTGCCAGCAGAACCGGGACTTTCCCCTACGAGCAGTACTTC. It is translated as CASRTGTFPYEQYF.

The chain links TRBV28 to TRBJ1-4; 8 bases agree with TRBD1. Trimming took 5 bases from V and 4 from J; bases not matched to a gene: 6. CDR3 length: 15 residues. CDR1 is MDHEN and CDR2 is SYDVKM in the germline V gene. The CDR3 DNA reads as TGTGCCAGCAGTGACCCTGGACAGGGTAATGAAAAACTGTTTTTT. This sequence encodes CASSDPGQGNEKLFF.

This sequence joins TRBV7-9 and TRBJ2-5; the D call may be TRBD1 or TRBD2 (6 bases each). Trimming took off 5 bases at V and 5 bases at J, with 15 bases between the two ends. The CDR3 is 14 residues long. Germline V CDR1 and CDR2: SEHNR, FQNEAQ (reference sequence). The CDR3, as DNA: TGTGCCAGCAGCGTCAAGGGGGGTGCGGAGACCCAGTACTTC. Its translation is CASSVKGGAETQYF.

CDR3 in amino acids: CASYGQGTTDTQYF. For the CDR3, the DNA is TGTGCCAGCTACGGACAGGGAACCACAGATACGCAGTATTTT. The chain is built from TRBV5-4 and TRBJ2-3, with 8 nucleotides matching TRBD1. J was trimmed by 2 bases and V by 7 bases; bases with no gene match: 6. This CDR3 is 14 amino acids long. The germline V gene has CDR1 SGHNT and CDR2 YYREEE (reference sequence).

V gene TRBV27 combines with J gene TRBJ1-1; D remains ambiguous. The germline gives CDR1 MNHEY, CDR2 SMNVEV (reference sequence). The CDR3 has 14 amino acids. Deletions cut 3 bases from V and 1 base from J, with 9 bases between. CDR3 DNA sequence: TGTGCCAGCAGTTTCCTTCGCGAGAACACTGAAGCTTTCTTT. This codes for CASSFLRENTEAFF.

The chain couples TRBV7-9 to TRBJ1-1, with a possible D match to TRBD1 (6 bases). Trimming removed 3 bases at V and 1 base at J, with 9 bases between. CDR1 and CDR2 (germline): SEHNR, FQNEAQ (reference sequence). The length of the CDR3 is 14 residues. The CDR3 region has the DNA TGTGCCAGCAGCTTTCTACAGGGGAACACTGAAGCTTTCTTT. Translated: CASSFLQGNTEAFF. The full variable domain, in which reference TRBV7-9 and TRBJ1-1 provide the parts outside the CDR3, is DTGVSQNPRHKITKRGQNVTFRCDPISEHNRLYWYRQTLGQGPEFLTYFQNEAQLEKSRLLSDRFSAERPKGSFSTLEIQRTEQGDSAMYLCASSFLQGNTEAFFGQGTRLTVV.

The CDR3 region is CASSFLRANEQFF. The CDR3 nucleotides read TGTGCCAGCAGCTTTTTAAGGGCCAATGAGCAGTTCTTC. V gene TRBV11-3 combines with J gene TRBJ2-1; D gene uncertain. Trimming removed 3 bases at V and 6 bases at J, with 9 bases between. Germline lookup yields CDR1 SGHNT and CDR2 YENEEA. CDR3 size: 13 residues.

This clone was counted between two and nine times. This chain joins TRBV11-2 and TRBJ2-4, with TRBD2 as a possible D gene (6 bases). This CDR3 is 17 amino acids long. Per germline, CDR1 SGHAT and CDR2 FQNNGV. With 4 bases removed from V and 0 bases from J, the gap between germline ends came to 16 bases. Here the CDR3 DNA reads TGTGCCAGCAGCTCGGAGGGACGTAACCTAGCCAAAAACATTCAGTACTTC. This sequence encodes CASSSEGRNLAKNIQYF.

This chain uses TRBV15 with TRBJ2-2; 9 nucleotides match TRBD1. The CDR3 spans 17 residues. The germline CDR1 and CDR2 sequences are LNHNV and YYDKDF (reference sequence). The ends lost 2 bases at V and 6 bases at J; junction bases unmatched: 10. CDR3 DNA: TGTGCCACCAGCAGATCCGGGACAGGGATCGTTGCCGGGGAGCTGTTTTTT. This gives the protein CATSRSGTGIVAGELFF. The entire variable domain, with the rest obtained from reference TRBV15 and TRBJ2-2, is as follows: DAMVIQNPRYQVTQFGKPVTLSCSQTLNHNVMYWYQQKSSQAPKLLFHYYDKDFNNEADTPDNFQSRRPNTSFCFLDIRSPGLGDTAMYLCATSRSGTGIVAGELFFGEGSRLTVL.

This clone occurred once. The CDR3 region has the DNA TGTGCCAGCAGCTTACTCCGTCCCGAGCAGTACTTC. Encoded protein: CASSLLRPEQYF. This chain joins TRBV7-2 and TRBJ2-7; D is unclear. The CDR3 is made up of 12 amino acids. V lost 2 bases to trimming and J lost 6 bases, with 8 bases between them. Germline V CDR1 and CDR2: SGHTA, FQGNSA.